Listed here are 17 T cell receptor beta chains from one sample, sequenced in a study of OX40 agonist ivuxolimab in advanced cancers. The data were produced by immunoSEQ multiplex PCR, yet TCRdb's version contains in-frame clones alone and is incomplete. The data contain some 96,000 clones, 85% to 95% of them singletons. The source material was CD4+ or CD8+ T cells sorted from blood, sampled in a trial of the OX40 agonist ivuxolimab. All receptors derive from an adult with an advanced solid tumor such as melanoma, head and neck, liver or kidney cancer.

The rearrangement links TRBV28 to TRBJ1-1; 10 positions agree with TRBD1. V was pared by 6 bases and J by 5 bases, with 9 bases of the junction left unmatched. The CDR3 consists of 15 residues. Looked up from germline, CDR1 is MDHEN and CDR2 is SYDVKM. The CDR3 DNA sequence: TGTGCCAGCAGGGACCTAGGACAGGGGGGGACTGAAGCTTTCTTT. It codes for CASRDLGQGGTEAFF.

This clone was seen once. The chain links TRBV20-1 to TRBJ2-1; D unclear. The CDR3 is made up of 10 amino acids. Germline V gives CDR1 DFQATT, CDR2 SNEGSKA (reference sequence). V was trimmed by 6 bases and J by 7 bases, leaving 7 bases between them. CDR3 in amino acids: CSALYNEQFF. The CDR3, as DNA: TGCAGTGCGCTTTATAATGAGCAGTTCTTC.

This chain uses TRBV6-6 with TRBJ1-5; possible D gene TRBD1, 6 bases. This CDR3 comprises 16 residues. V lost 0 bases and J 6 bases, leaving 15 bases between the germline ends. CDR1 is MNHNY, CDR2 SVGAGI, per germline (reference sequence). CDR3 in DNA: TGTGCCAGCAGTTACTCGATGTCAGCAGGGGTTCAGCCCCAGCATTTT. It yields the protein CASSYSMSAGVQPQHF.

This clone was seen just once. The chain carries TRBV18 and TRBJ2-1, with 7 bases matching TRBD2. CDR3 length: 17 amino acids. CDR1 KGHSH and CDR2 LQKENI come from the germline V gene. Trimming took 6 bases from V and 5 from J; bases not matched to a gene: 16. In nucleotides, the CDR3 is TGTGCCAGCTCTCGCCCCTTTTTGGGGGGGAGGGACAATGAGCAGTTCTTC. Its translation is CASSRPFLGGRDNEQFF.

The chain links TRBV19 to TRBJ2-6; the match to TRBD1 covers 7 bases. The germline CDR1 and CDR2 sequences are LNHDA and SQIVND (reference sequence). The V segment lost 8 bases and the J segment 0 bases; nucleotides outside the gene matches: 10. The CDR3 consists of 17 residues. CDR3 residues: CASGRTGSSSGANVLTF. The CDR3 nucleotides read TGTGCCAGTGGCCGGACAGGTTCCAGCTCTGGGGCCAACGTCCTGACTTTC.

This clone came up once. V is TRBV13 and J is TRBJ2-1; D gene uncertain. This CDR3 comprises 13 residues. Trimming cost V 3 bases and J 8 bases, with 11 bases left between them. Germline V gene sequence: CDR1 PRHDT, CDR2 FYEKMQ (reference sequence). The DNA for the CDR3 is TGTGCCAGCAGCTTCGGGCCCCAAGATGAGCAGTTCTTC. Its translation: CASSFGPQDEQFF.

The chain uses TRBV10-1 and TRBJ1-1; no clear D gene. Germline V gene lookup returns CDR1 WNHNN and CDR2 SYGVQD (reference sequence). V lost 3 bases and J 10 bases, leaving 12 bases between the germline ends. This CDR3 region has 12 residues. The CDR3 DNA is TGCGCCAGCAGTGATCTATGGGGATTAGCTTTCTTT. It yields the protein CASSDLWGLAFF.

J is TRBJ1-5 and V is TRBV6-1; D remains ambiguous. Germline loops: CDR1 MNHNS, CDR2 SASEGT. V lost 3 bases to trimming and J lost 0 bases, with 12 bases between them. There are 16 residues in the CDR3. The CDR3 region is CASSDSPAYSNQPQHF. The CDR3 coding sequence is TGTGCCAGCAGTGATTCCCCCGCTTATAGCAATCAGCCCCAGCATTTT.

The V call is TRBV11-2, the J call TRBJ2-7; tentative D call: TRBD2 (5 bases). Germline CDR1 SGHAT, CDR2 FQNNGV. V was trimmed by 0 bases and J by 3 bases, leaving 9 bases between them. This CDR3 region has 14 residues. CDR3 amino acids: CASSLDRDYYEQYF. DNA of the CDR3: TGTGCCAGCAGCTTAGATCGGGATTACTACGAGCAGTACTTC.

The chain employs TRBV7-2 and TRBJ1-1, with D perhaps TRBD1 (5 bases). Trimming removed 5 bases from V and 5 bases from J, with 12 bases in between. CDR3 size: 13 residues. CDR1 is SGHTA and CDR2 is FQGNSA in the germline V gene. The CDR3 region is CASSHLGGTEAFF. The CDR3 DNA is TGTGCCAGCAGCCACCTGGGGGGGACTGAAGCTTTCTTT.

J is TRBJ1-2 and V is TRBV7-2; TRBD1 aligns across 7 bases. CDR1 and CDR2 from the germline V gene are SGHTA and FQGNSA. This CDR3 region has 14 residues. J was trimmed by 3 bases and V by 1 base; bases with no gene match: 2. The CDR3 here is CASSLDRGDYGYTF. The CDR3 region has the DNA TGTGCCAGCAGCTTAGACAGGGGAGACTATGGCTACACCTTC. Full variable domain (rest looked up from reference TRBV7-2 and TRBJ1-2): GAGVSQSPSNKVTEKGKDVELRCDPISGHTALYWYRQSLGQGLEFLIYFQGNSAPDKSGLPSDRFSAERTGGSVSTLTIQRTQQEDSAVYLCASSLDRGDYGYTFGSGTRLTVV.

A few counts support this clone. This chain uses TRBV12-5 with TRBJ1-1, with unresolved D. The CDR3 is 13 residues long. Germline CDR1 and CDR2: LGHNT and FRNRAP. Trimming removed 6 bases at V and 1 base at J, with 9 bases between. The CDR3 region is CASGFSENTEAFF. In DNA form, the CDR3 reads TGTGCTAGTGGATTTTCAGAGAACACTGAAGCTTTCTTT.

The V call is TRBV19, the J call TRBJ2-1; a possible D gene is TRBD1 (7 bases). The V end was cut by 6 bases, the J end by 1 base, with 13 bases between. This CDR3 is built from 15 residues. Germline V gene data show CDR1 as LNHDA and CDR2 as SQIVND (reference sequence). The CDR3 here is CASSPTGTSYNEQFF. The DNA of the CDR3 is TGTGCCAGTAGCCCGACAGGGACTTCCTACAATGAGCAGTTCTTC.

This clone has a single count. CDR3 sequence (DNA): TGCGCCAGCAGCTCCGGAGGGACCGGAAACACCATATATTTT. Translation gives CASSSGGTGNTIYF. The chain has TRBV5-1 and TRBJ1-3; weak D call: TRBD1 (5 bases). Trimming cost V 3 bases and J 4 bases, with 11 bases left between them. The CDR3 contains 14 residues. Germline assignment: CDR1 SGHRS and CDR2 YFSETQ.

The rearrangement links TRBV4-3 to TRBJ2-5; 10 nucleotides align to TRBD2. The J segment lost 5 bases and the V segment lost 0 bases, leaving 6 bases of the junction unmatched. The CDR3 is 16 amino acids. Germline V gene lookup returns CDR1 LGHNA and CDR2 YSLEER. CDR3 loop: CASSQDAAGGPETQYF. The CDR3 nucleotides are TGCGCCAGCAGCCAAGATGCAGCGGGAGGGCCGGAGACCCAGTACTTC.

The chain employs TRBV4-2 and TRBJ2-1; 11 positions match TRBD2. This CDR3 contains 17 residues. CDR1 is LGHNA and CDR2 is YNFKEQ in the germline V gene. Trimming took 0 bases from V and 7 from J; bases not matched to a gene: 8. The CDR3 DNA sequence: TGTGCCAGCAGCCAAGAACTAGCGGGAGATCGGGGGAATGAGCAGTTCTTC. Its translation is CASSQELAGDRGNEQFF.

This chain connects TRBV28 to TRBJ2-7; perhaps TRBD2 as D (5 bases). The ends were cut back, 10 bases at V and 2 bases at J, with 12 bases in the middle. Germline V gene data show CDR1 as MDHEN and CDR2 as SYDVKM. The length of the CDR3 is 12 residues. In nucleotides, the CDR3 is TGTGCCACCCAGCGGTCCCCCTACGAGCAGTACTTC. It encodes CATQRSPYEQYF.